Detailed here is one TCR beta chain. Its specificity is not known. This specimen comes from a study of cytomegalovirus exposure and HLA in healthy donors. Study overall: Of around 400 genotyped donors, 81% grouped in the Caucasian-associated ancestry cluster.

The PCR ran on 60 Vbeta and 13 Jbeta primers. Assay used: immunoSEQ multiplex PCR; TCRdb lists only in-frame clones, some missing. The sample shows some 130,000 clones, 70% of them seen only once. Donors sampled were nominally healthy, though unrecorded immune exposures were likely. Germline V gene data show CDR1 as SNHLY and CDR2 as FYNNEI. V lost 8 bases to trimming and J lost 7 bases, with 15 bases between them. The CDR3 totals 12 residues. Notes on the study in general: As a later analysis showed, several of the most significant clusters appeared to be linked to common viral pathogens. Later analysis found that TCR beta chains associated with HLA were more clonally expanded than other, equally common chains.

The sequenced sample was PBMCs. This clonotype was obtained from a woman aged 55-69 years in good health and CMV-seropositive. The chain joins TRBV2 to TRBJ2-7, with D hard to call. The CDR3 region is CASSLHPGEQYF. For the CDR3, the DNA is TGTGCCAGCTCTCTTCACCCCGGTGAGCAGTACTTC.